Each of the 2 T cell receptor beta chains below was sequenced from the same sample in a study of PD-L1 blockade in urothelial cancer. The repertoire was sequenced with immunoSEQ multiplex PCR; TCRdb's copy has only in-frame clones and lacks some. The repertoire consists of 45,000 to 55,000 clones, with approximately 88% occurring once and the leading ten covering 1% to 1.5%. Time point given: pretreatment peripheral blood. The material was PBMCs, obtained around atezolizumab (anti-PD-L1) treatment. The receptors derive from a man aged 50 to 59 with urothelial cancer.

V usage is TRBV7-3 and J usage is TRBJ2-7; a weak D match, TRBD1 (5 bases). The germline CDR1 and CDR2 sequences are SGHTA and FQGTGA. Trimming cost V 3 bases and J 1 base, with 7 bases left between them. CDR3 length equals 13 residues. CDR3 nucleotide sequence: TGTGCCAGCAGCTTCCCAGGGTCCTACGAGCAGTACTTC. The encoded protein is CASSFPGSYEQYF.

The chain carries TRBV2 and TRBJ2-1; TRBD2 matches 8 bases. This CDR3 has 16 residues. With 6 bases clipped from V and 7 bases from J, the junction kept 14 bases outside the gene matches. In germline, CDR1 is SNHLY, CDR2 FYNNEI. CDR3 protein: CASRKQSGGQGNEQFF. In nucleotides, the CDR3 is TGTGCCAGCAGGAAGCAAAGCGGGGGTCAAGGAAATGAGCAGTTCTTC.